This T cell receptor (beta chain) was obtained from a study of human versus mouse CDR3 diversity and MHC coevolution. As for the study in general: Reportedly, immunoSEQ detects one in 200,000 T cells with minimized PCR bias.

The data were produced by immunoSEQ multiplex PCR, yet TCRdb's version contains in-frame clones alone and is incomplete. The data hold around 59,000 clones, with over 90% observed a single time. Cells were CD45RO-negative CD62L-positive naive CD4 T cells sorted from PBMCs. The receptor was isolated from a person aged 55-75 years in good health. Sequencing input: naive CD4+ T cells from blood. Subset defined: CD45RO-negative CD62L-positive naive CD4 T cells.

The CDR3 is CASSDGLAGAKNEQYF. The CDR3 region has the DNA TGTGCCAGCAGCGACGGACTAGCGGGAGCGAAGAACGAGCAGTACTTC. The rearrangement uses TRBV6-6 and TRBJ2-7, with TRBD2 identical over 13 bases. Germline V gene data show CDR1 as MNHNY and CDR2 as SVGAGI (reference sequence). Germline trimming cut 6 bases from V and 5 bases from J; bases unmatched to any gene: 10. This CDR3 is 16 amino acids long.